These 25 T cell receptor beta chains were all obtained from the same sample, sequenced in a study of blood T cell repertoires in COVID-19. The protocol was immunoSEQ multiplex PCR, while the TCRdb copy is restricted to in-frame clones and leaves out a portion. The table lists about 92,000 clones, about 80% of them singletons. The sequencing input was peripheral blood. The origin of the receptors is a woman aged 70-85 years with acute or convalescent COVID-19.

V and J are TRBV28 and TRBJ2-7; 11 bases are a match to TRBD1. The V and J ends lost 2 bases and 4 bases, in that order; junction bases with no gene match: 7. The germline V gene encodes CDR1 MDHEN and CDR2 SYDVKM. The CDR3 runs to 16 residues. The chain's CDR3 is CASSLILGQGVYEQYF. Written as DNA, the CDR3 is TGTGCCAGCAGTTTAATTTTGGGACAGGGGGTTTACGAGCAGTACTTC.

The rearrangement uses TRBV4-2 and TRBJ1-2; D is ambiguous. Looked up from germline, CDR1 is LGHNA and CDR2 is YNFKEQ. V was clipped by 0 bases and J by 3 bases, with 14 bases between them. The CDR3 consists of 16 residues. The CDR3: CASSQEWEGGDYGYTF. CDR3 coding DNA: TGTGCCAGCAGCCAAGAATGGGAGGGTGGCGACTATGGCTACACCTTC.

This chain joins TRBV27 and TRBJ2-3; maybe TRBD1 (5 bases). V lost 1 base, J lost 9 bases, and 11 bases lay in between. Per germline, CDR1 MNHEY and CDR2 SMNVEV (reference sequence). CDR3 length equals 13 residues. The CDR3 loop reads CASSLYGAGTQYF. DNA of the CDR3: TGTGCCAGCAGTTTATATGGGGCTGGGACGCAGTATTTT.

The chain recombines TRBV18 with TRBJ1-1, with D perhaps TRBD1 (5 bases). This CDR3 is 14 amino acids long. Trimming removed 3 bases from V and 8 bases from J, with 16 bases in between. The germline CDR1 and CDR2 sequences are KGHSH and LQKENI. The CDR3 loop is CASSPRPGSSEAFF. As DNA, the CDR3 is TGTGCCAGCTCACCTCGGCCAGGGTCATCAGAAGCTTTCTTT.

The chain recombines TRBV7-2 with TRBJ1-5; maybe TRBD1 (5 bases). Trimming removed 1 base from V and 0 bases from J, with 13 bases in between. This CDR3 region has 17 residues. Germline-derived CDR1 and CDR2 are SGHTA and FQGNSA. The CDR3 here is CASSLEGRGYSNQPQHF. Written as DNA, the CDR3 is TGTGCCAGCAGCTTAGAGGGGAGGGGTTATAGCAATCAGCCCCAGCATTTT.

The V and J genes are TRBV7-2 and TRBJ2-7, with 7 nucleotides matching TRBD2. The trim removed 5 bases at V and 1 base at J, leaving 5 bases unmatched. CDR3 length: 14 residues. CDR1 is SGHTA and CDR2 is FQGNSA in the germline V gene. This CDR3 reads CASSRTSGSYEQYF. The CDR3 DNA reads TGTGCCAGCAGCCGGACTAGTGGGTCCTACGAGCAGTACTTC.

The V call is TRBV9, the J call TRBJ2-2; D gene unclear. The CDR3 consists of 12 residues. Germline V gene sequence: CDR1 SGDLS, CDR2 YYNGEE. V lost 0 bases, J lost 7 bases, and 4 bases lay in between. The DNA for the CDR3 is TGTGCCAGCAGCGTAGAACTCGGGGAGCTGTTTTTT. This sequence encodes CASSVELGELFF.

The gene calls are TRBV12-3 or TRBV12-4 and TRBJ2-7; perhaps TRBD1 as D (5 bases). This CDR3 spans 13 amino acids. With 3 bases removed from V and 4 bases from J, the gap between germline ends came to 10 bases. DNA of the CDR3: TGTGCCAGCAGTTTCCAGGGCCGTTACGAGCAGTACTTC. As protein: CASSFQGRYEQYF.

The gene calls are TRBV28 and TRBJ2-5, with 9 bases matching TRBD2. The length of the CDR3 is 15 residues. The ends lost 2 bases at V and 6 bases at J; junction bases unmatched: 7. Germline CDR1 MDHEN, CDR2 SYDVKM. CDR3 residues: CASSLAGGPLKTQYF. CDR3 coding DNA: TGTGCCAGCAGTTTAGCGGGAGGGCCTTTAAAGACCCAGTACTTC.

The genes are TRBV28 and TRBJ1-3; D remains unclear. CDR1 MDHEN and CDR2 SYDVKM come from the germline V gene. V dropped 2 bases and J dropped 4 bases, with 12 bases sitting between them. The CDR3 is 15 amino acids. The DNA of the CDR3 is TGTGCCAGCAGTTTAAGCGGCCCAGGCGGAAACACCATATATTTT. Translation gives CASSLSGPGGNTIYF.

The rearrangement uses TRBV19 and TRBJ2-7; D is possibly TRBD1 (5 bases). CDR1 LNHDA and CDR2 SQIVND come from the germline V gene (reference sequence). The CDR3 spans 13 residues. V lost 6 bases and J 6 bases, leaving 15 bases between the germline ends. Here the CDR3 DNA reads TGTGCCAGTAGCGATGATTTGGGGCCCGAGCAGTACTTC. It encodes CASSDDLGPEQYF. The complete variable domain, with remaining parts taken from reference TRBV19 and TRBJ2-7, reads DGGITQSPKYLFRKEGQNVTLSCEQNLNHDAMYWYRQDPGQGLRLIYYSQIVNDFQKGDIAEGYSVSREKKESFPLTVTSAQKNPTAFYLCASSDDLGPEQYFGPGTRLTVT.

The rearrangement links TRBV6-5 to TRBJ1-2; D possibly corresponds to TRBD1 (6 bases). This CDR3 region has 15 residues. Germline CDR1 is MNHEY and CDR2 is SVGAGI. V lost 6 bases and J 2 bases, leaving 16 bases between the germline ends. CDR3 DNA sequence: TGTGCCAGCAGACGGGAGGGACAACTGAACTATGGCTACACCTTC. Protein sequence: CASRREGQLNYGYTF.

This clone appeared a few times. The V call is TRBV19, the J call TRBJ2-1; D might be TRBD1 (5 bases). Germline CDR1 LNHDA, CDR2 SQIVND (reference sequence). The CDR3 spans 13 residues. Trimming left V 1 base short and J 5 bases short, with 6 bases between. The CDR3 sequence is CASSIGQNNEQFF. CDR3 nucleotide sequence: TGTGCCAGTAGTATAGGACAGAACAATGAGCAGTTCTTC.

The rearrangement joins TRBV28 to TRBJ1-1, with D maybe TRBD1 (6 bases). Between the trimmed V and J ends, which lost 2 bases and 1 base, there was a span of 11 bases. CDR1 and CDR2 from the germline V gene are MDHEN and SYDVKM. The CDR3 totals 15 residues. In DNA form, the CDR3 reads TGTGCCAGCAGTTTAGAGGGGGTTCCGAACACTGAAGCTTTCTTT. Amino acids: CASSLEGVPNTEAFF.

V is TRBV5-6 and J is TRBJ1-2, with D tentatively TRBD1 (5 bases). CDR1 is SGHDT, CDR2 YYEEEE, per germline. The CDR3 has 14 residues. The V gene lost 2 bases and the J gene lost 2 bases, with 10 bases spanning the gap. The CDR3 DNA reads as TGTGCCAGCAGCTTCGTGGCAGGGAACTATGGCTACACCTTC. It is translated as CASSFVAGNYGYTF. The whole variable domain, filled in from reference TRBV5-6 and TRBJ1-2, reads DAGVTQSPTHLIKTRGQQVTLRCSPKSGHDTVSWYQQALGQGPQFIFQYYEEEERQRGNFPDRFSGHQFPNYSSELNVNALLLGDSALYLCASSFVAGNYGYTFGSGTRLTVV.

In nucleotides, the CDR3 is TGTGCCAGCAGTTTACGTCTGGGGGAGCTGTTTTTT. Translated: CASSLRLGELFF. V gene TRBV27 combines with J gene TRBJ2-2; the D is unclear. CDR3 length: 12 residues. Germline V gene sequence: CDR1 MNHEY, CDR2 SMNVEV (reference sequence). Trimming took 2 bases from V and 8 from J, leaving 6 bases between them.

The table lists this clone with a count of one. This chain links TRBV9 with TRBJ2-5; 8 bases are a match to TRBD2. The CDR3 is 15 residues long. CDR1 SGDLS and CDR2 YYNGEE come from the germline V gene. The trim removed 3 bases at V and 7 bases at J, leaving 11 bases unmatched. The CDR3 sequence is CASSAGGTTYGTQYF. Here the CDR3 DNA reads TGTGCCAGCAGCGCGGGAGGGACGACGTATGGGACCCAGTACTTC.

The rearrangement joins TRBV7-8 to TRBJ1-4; perhaps TRBD1 as D (5 bases). V was pared by 2 bases and J by 2 bases, with 21 bases between. The CDR3 is 19 amino acids. Germline CDR1 SGHVS, CDR2 FQNEAQ. The CDR3 region is CASSLRFTGVTHTNEKLFF. The CDR3 nucleotides read TGTGCCAGCAGCTTAAGGTTCACAGGAGTCACGCATACTAATGAAAAACTGTTTTTT. The full variable domain, its missing parts supplied by reference TRBV7-8 and TRBJ1-4, is GAGVSQSPRYKVAKRGQDVALRCDPISGHVSLFWYQQALGQGPEFLTYFQNEAQLDKSGLPSDRFFAERPEGSVSTLKIQRTQQEDSAVYLCASSLRFTGVTHTNEKLFFGSGTQLSVL.

The J gene is TRBJ1-3, the V gene TRBV5-1, with D hard to call. Trimming pared 0 bases from V and 0 bases from J, leaving 13 bases between. This CDR3 has 17 residues. Germline V gives CDR1 SGHRS, CDR2 YFSETQ. CDR3 bases: TGCGCCAGCAGCTTGGCGGGAGGATCAAGCTCTGGAAACACCATATATTTT. As protein: CASSLAGGSSSGNTIYF.

Comments on this clone: The junction departs from germline at one end; a sequencing error may be responsible. This sample includes further DNA sequences coding for the same CDR3. The chain uses TRBV5-1 and TRBJ2-7; D possibly corresponds to TRBD1 (6 bases). The germline CDR1 and CDR2 sequences are SGHRS and YFSETQ. The CDR3 is 12 residues long. CDR3 loop: CASSVQGGEQYF. CDR3 in DNA: TGTGCCAGCAGCGTACAGGGTGGCGAGCAGTACTTC.

This chain uses TRBV27 with TRBJ2-7, with TRBD1 matching over 9 bases. Germline CDR1 MNHEY, CDR2 SMNVEV (reference sequence). With V trimmed by 6 bases and J by 1 base, 7 bases remained unmatched. This CDR3 is built from 15 residues. This CDR3 reads CASSTPGQGSYEQYF. CDR3 coding DNA: TGTGCCAGCAGCACACCGGGACAGGGTTCCTACGAGCAGTACTTC.

This clone was seen a single time. The V gene is TRBV7-2, the J gene TRBJ1-5; unclear D gene. The germline gives CDR1 SGHTA, CDR2 FQGNSA. Between the trimmed V and J ends, which lost 3 bases and 2 bases, there was a span of 11 bases. This CDR3 comprises 15 residues. CDR3 in DNA: TGTGCCAGCAGCTTCTCGGCGGGTGGCAATCAGCCCCAGCATTTT. This gives the protein CASSFSAGGNQPQHF.

The chain recombines TRBV2 with TRBJ2-7; the match to TRBD2 covers 7 bases. This CDR3 contains 13 residues. The V gene end was trimmed by 4 bases and the J gene end by 4 bases; junction bases not matched to a gene: 4. The germline V gene encodes CDR1 SNHLY and CDR2 FYNNEI. CDR3 sequence (DNA): TGTGCCAGCAGTGTTCAGGGAGGGTACGAGCAGTACTTC. As protein: CASSVQGGYEQYF.

This chain connects TRBV28 to TRBJ1-6; the match to TRBD1 covers 8 bases. CDR3 length equals 15 residues. Germline assignment: CDR1 MDHEN and CDR2 SYDVKM. With V trimmed by 5 bases and J by 7 bases, 7 bases remained unmatched. The CDR3 DNA reads TGTGCCAGCAGTCCCGGACAGGGTTGGAATTCACCCCTCCACTTT. Protein product: CASSPGQGWNSPLHF.

This clone was detected only once. The V gene is TRBV5-4, the J gene TRBJ2-5; 8 bases are a match to TRBD2. The V gene end was trimmed by 4 bases and the J gene end by 4 bases; junction bases not matched to a gene: 3. The CDR3 covers 13 residues. Per germline, CDR1 SGHNT and CDR2 YYREEE (reference sequence). CDR3 amino acids: CASSDGLAETQYF. The DNA for the CDR3 is TGTGCCAGCAGCGACGGACTAGCAGAGACCCAGTACTTC.